The subject of this entry is one T cell receptor (beta chain). Sequenced by immunoSEQ multiplex PCR; TCRdb stores in-frame clones only, minus some. This sample has about 200,000 clones, with approximately 90% found just once. The sample comes from a study of blood T cell repertoires in COVID-19. Trimming stripped 8 bases from V and 3 bases from J, with 10 bases between. The CDR3 length is 12 residues. J is TRBJ2-5 and V is TRBV12-3 or TRBV12-4, with D perhaps matching TRBD1 (6 bases). The origin of this receptor is a man aged 25 to 45 with acute or convalescent COVID-19. Sequencing was done on a sample of peripheral blood. CDR3 in amino acids: CASGQREETQYF. CDR3 nucleotide sequence: TGTGCCAGCGGACAGCGAGAAGAGACCCAGTACTTC.